A selection of T cell receptor beta chains follows, all from one sample in a study of T cells in Graves' hyperthyroidism and ophthalmopathy. TCRdb reanalysed the multiplex PCR reads using MiXCR and keeps one entry per CDR3 protein. Found here are approximately 640,000 distinct CDR3 sequences, 15% to 20% of them singletons; the top ten hold around 4%. Source material: blood. These receptors all come from a woman aged 25 to 39 with Graves' hyperthyroidism. Both conserved end residues are part of each CDR3. A D gene is named only where the DNA matches it firmly. Size values are once, few and many counts, or a class for expanded clones, and some rows have none.

d_call | j_call | cdr3_length | v_call | clone_size | cdr3_nt | cdr3_aa
NA | TRBJ1-1 | 14 | TRBV5-6 | many | TGTGCCAGCAGCCAAATGACGCGGAACACTGAAGCTTTCTTT | CASSQMTRNTEAFF
NA | TRBJ2-3 | 12 | TRBV29-1 | few | TGCAGCGTTGTCGGCAACACAGATACGCAGTATTTT | CSVVGNTDTQYF
TRBD1 | TRBJ2-7 | 14 | TRBV11-3 | few | TGTGCCAGCAGACCCGACAGGGGAACCTACGAGCAGTACTTC | CASRPDRGTYEQYF
TRBD1 | TRBJ2-1 | 15 | TRBV6-1 | NA | TGTGCCAGCAGAACCGGGACAGGGGGCCGGAATGAGCAGTTCTTC | CASRTGTGGRNEQFF
NA | TRBJ1-1 | 19 | TRBV5-6 | NA | TGTGCCAGCAGCTTGATGGATGGGGACACTCCTTCGGCGGCGACTGAAGCTTTCTTT | CASSLMDGDTPSAATEAFF
TRBD2 | TRBJ2-3 | 15 | TRBV5-1 | many | TGCGCCAGCAGTACGATGGGACTAGCCACAGATACGCAGTATTTT | CASSTMGLATDTQYF
TRBD2 | TRBJ2-1 | 18 | TRBV20-1 | many | TGCAGTGCTAGAGATCTGAGGGGGAGGCTAGCGGGTTACAATGAGCAGTTCTTC | CSARDLRGRLAGYNEQFF
NA | TRBJ2-2 | 13 | TRBV28 | NA | TGTGCCGGCAGTTTCAGGCGAGCCGGGGAGCTGTTTTTT | CAGSFRRAGELFF
NA | TRBJ1-4 | 15 | TRBV6-1 | many | TGTGCCAGCACCGATCAGGGAGGGTCTGGGGAAAAACTGTTTTTT | CASTDQGGSGEKLFF
NA | TRBJ2-1 | 14 | TRBV9 | NA | TGTGCCAGCAGCCTCCAGGGCGGGATTAATGAGCAGTTCTTC | CASSLQGGINEQFF
NA | TRBJ2-6 | 14 | TRBV11-2 | NA | TGTGCCAGCATCAAAGCCTCTGGGGCCAACGTCCTGACTTTC | CASIKASGANVLTF
NA | TRBJ2-7 | 14 | TRBV27 | many | TGTGCCAGCAACCTACTCGAATCTCCTTACGAGCAGTACTTC | CASNLLESPYEQYF
NA | TRBJ1-1 | 15 | TRBV5-1 | few | TGCGCCAGCAGCTTGGGGGCCAAGATGAACACTGAAGCTTTCTTT | CASSLGAKMNTEAFF
NA | TRBJ1-6 | 13 | TRBV19 | many | TGTGCCACCCGCCGGGGCGAAAATTCACCCCTCCACTTT | CATRRGENSPLHF
NA | TRBJ1-1 | 13 | TRBV30 | many | TGTGCCTGGAGTTCCGGGTACAACACTGAAGCTTTCTTT | CAWSSGYNTEAFF
NA | TRBJ2-7 | 14 | TRBV5-1 | NA | TGCGCCAGCAGCTTGGGACAGGTGTCCTACGAGCAGTACTTC | CASSLGQVSYEQYF
TRBD2 | TRBJ2-5 | 14 | TRBV20-1 | few | TGCAGTGCACGGGGGGGGGTAATGGGGGAGACCCAGTACTTC | CSARGGVMGETQYF
NA | TRBJ2-5 | 15 | TRBV9 | few | TGTGCCAGCAGCGAGGCCCCCTCGGCCCTGGGGGCCCAGTACTTC | CASSEAPSALGAQYF
NA | TRBJ2-7 | 15 | TRBV2 | many | TGTGCCAGCAGGGGGGTAAGTGGCAGATCTTACGAGCAGTACTTC | CASRGVSGRSYEQYF
TRBD1 | TRBJ2-2 | 15 | TRBV6-1 | many | TGTGCCAGCAGTGACGGGACAGGGCTTACCGGGGAGCTGTTTTTT | CASSDGTGLTGELFF
NA | TRBJ1-1 | 14 | TRBV15 | NA | TGTGCCACCAGCAAGGGGGGGGTCGGCACTGAAGCTTTCTTT | CATSKGGVGTEAFF
TRBD2 | TRBJ2-1 | 16 | TRBV7-6 | many | TGTGCCAGCAGCTTTAGACTAGCGGGAGTTTTCGATGAGCAGTTCTTC | CASSFRLAGVFDEQFF
NA | TRBJ1-5 | 17 | TRBV27 | many | TGTGCCAGCAGTTTATCGGTGACAGGTGGGGGCAATCAGCCCCAGCATTTT | CASSLSVTGGGNQPQHF
NA | TRBJ2-1 | 13 | TRBV10-2 | NA | TGCGCCAGCAGTGTCAGGGGGGGGAATGAGCAGTTCTTC | CASSVRGGNEQFF
NA | TRBJ2-3 | 14 | TRBV7-2 | few | TGTGCCAGCAGCTTATTCTTCGGTACAGATACGCAGTATTTT | CASSLFFGTDTQYF
NA | TRBJ1-5 | 16 | TRBV11-3 | many | TGTGCCAGCAGCTTAGCTGGCAGGGTAGAGAGTCAGCCCCAGCATTTT | CASSLAGRVESQPQHF
TRBD2 | TRBJ2-7 | 16 | TRBV2 | many | TGTGCCAGCAGTGACGAGCTACTAGCGGGAGACTACGAGCAGTACTTC | CASSDELLAGDYEQYF
NA | TRBJ2-7 | 13 | TRBV7-6 | many | TGTGCCAGCAGCTTAGGATCTCCCTACGAGCAGTACTTC | CASSLGSPYEQYF
TRBD1 | TRBJ2-3 | 14 | TRBV10-3 | few | TGTGCCATCAGTCCGGGACAGCTGACAGATACGCAGTATTTT | CAISPGQLTDTQYF
NA | TRBJ2-7 | 13 | TRBV12-3/TRBV12-4 | many | TGTGCCAGCACTCAGGACAGTACCTACGAGCAGTACTTC | CASTQDSTYEQYF
NA | TRBJ2-7 | 14 | TRBV7-9 | many | TGTGCCAGCAGCTTAGTTTCCGGTGGCAACGAGCAGTACTTC | CASSLVSGGNEQYF
TRBD2 | TRBJ2-5 | 14 | TRBV30 | NA | TGTGCCTGGAGTGGCGGCGGGAGTCTGGAGACCCAGTACTTC | CAWSGGGSLETQYF
TRBD1 | TRBJ1-5 | 15 | TRBV3-1 | NA | TGTGCCAGCAGCCAAGATCTGGGACAGGTCATGCCCCAGCATTTT | CASSQDLGQVMPQHF
NA | TRBJ1-6 | 14 | TRBV27 | many | TGTGCCAGCAGTTTGGGGGTGGGGAATTCACCCCTCCACTTT | CASSLGVGNSPLHF
TRBD1 | TRBJ1-5 | 19 | TRBV4-1 | NA | TGCGCCAGCAGCCAAGATGAGGACAGGGGTCTTTTTGGCAATCAGCCCCAGCATTTT | CASSQDEDRGLFGNQPQHF
TRBD2 | TRBJ2-7 | 14 | TRBV12-3/TRBV12-4 | few | TGTGCCAGCAGTTTACGTGCGGGAGGGGGGGAGCAGTACTTC | CASSLRAGGGEQYF
NA | TRBJ1-1 | 15 | TRBV7-9 | NA | TGTGCCAGCAGCCCAAATCTCGGGGGAGGCACTGAAGCTTTCTTT | CASSPNLGGGTEAFF
NA | TRBJ1-1 | 13 | TRBV12-3/TRBV12-4 | few | TGTGCTTCTTGGGGGGCTACTAACACTGAAGCTTTCTTT | CASWGATNTEAFF
TRBD2 | TRBJ2-5 | 15 | TRBV7-2 | NA | TGTACCAGCAGCTGGGGGCTAGCGGGAGGGGAGACCCAGTACTTC | CTSSWGLAGGETQYF
TRBD1 | TRBJ1-2 | 11 | TRBV29-1 | NA | TGCAGCGCAGGGACAGGGAATGGCTACACCTTC | CSAGTGNGYTF
NA | TRBJ2-1 | 15 | TRBV20-1 | many | TGCAGTGCGCCACTCCACGGCGGGAACAACCTCGAGCAGTTCTTC | CSAPLHGGNNLEQFF
NA | TRBJ1-6 | 17 | TRBV28 | NA | TGTGCCAGCAGTTCCCCGGGTCCGGGGCCCGGTGGTTCACCCCTCCACTTT | CASSSPGPGPGGSPLHF
NA | TRBJ2-1 | 16 | TRBV13 | many | TGTGCCAGCAGCTTAGAACCCGGGAAAGGATACAATGAGCAGTTCTTC | CASSLEPGKGYNEQFF
TRBD1 | TRBJ1-5 | 17 | TRBV5-6 | NA | TGTGCCAGCAGCGCAACAGGGGGCTTCCCCTTCAATCAGCCCCAGCATTTT | CASSATGGFPFNQPQHF
TRBD2 | TRBJ2-5 | 15 | TRBV20-1 | many | TGCAGTGCTAGCGATTCTTATGCGGGAGGTGAGACCCAGTACTTC | CSASDSYAGGETQYF